Included here is one T cell receptor beta chain sequence, with context. What it binds is unknown. Profiling relied on immunoSEQ multiplex PCR, and the TCRdb table lists in-frame clones only, not all of them. The sample lists some 78,000 clones; 80% to 90% were seen once. This record belongs to a study of radiation and T cells in renal cell carcinoma. Study-wide results and limits: Top tumor clonotypes rose in blood 2 weeks post-radiation, then contracted.

Time point noted: blood 4 weeks post-SBRT, at nephrectomy. The treatment here: 15 Gy SBRT to primary tumor, nephrectomy 4 weeks later. The V gene's germline CDR1 is MNHEY and CDR2 SMNVEV (reference sequence). Germline trimming cut 3 bases from V and 7 bases from J; bases unmatched to any gene: 5. CDR3 length: 16 residues. This TCR was recovered from a woman in her sixties or seventies with renal cell carcinoma. This sequence joins TRBV27 and TRBJ2-3, with 15 bases aligning to TRBD2. The source was blood, collected from a patient whose treatment included radiotherapy and nephrectomy. CDR3 nucleotides: TGTGCCAGCAGTTTGCGGACTAGCGGGGGGGCGAATACGCAGTATTTT. It yields the protein CASSLRTSGGANTQYF.